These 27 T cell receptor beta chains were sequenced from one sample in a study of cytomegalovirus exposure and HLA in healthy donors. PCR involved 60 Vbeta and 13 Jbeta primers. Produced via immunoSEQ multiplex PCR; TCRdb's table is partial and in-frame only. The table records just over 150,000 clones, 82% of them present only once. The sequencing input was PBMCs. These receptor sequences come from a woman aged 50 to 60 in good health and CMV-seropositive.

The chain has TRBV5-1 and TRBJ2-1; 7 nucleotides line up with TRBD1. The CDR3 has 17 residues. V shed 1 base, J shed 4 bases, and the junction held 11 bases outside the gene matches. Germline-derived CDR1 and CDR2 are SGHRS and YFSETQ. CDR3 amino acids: CASSLSPTGSGYNEQFF. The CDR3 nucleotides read TGCGCCAGCAGCTTGTCCCCGACAGGGTCAGGGTACAATGAGCAGTTCTTC. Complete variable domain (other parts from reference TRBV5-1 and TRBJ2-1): KAGVTQTPRYLIKTRGQQVTLSCSPISGHRSVSWYQQTPGQGLQFLFEYFSETQRNKGNFPGRFSGRQFSNSRSEMNVSTLELGDSALYLCASSLSPTGSGYNEQFFGPGTRLTVL.

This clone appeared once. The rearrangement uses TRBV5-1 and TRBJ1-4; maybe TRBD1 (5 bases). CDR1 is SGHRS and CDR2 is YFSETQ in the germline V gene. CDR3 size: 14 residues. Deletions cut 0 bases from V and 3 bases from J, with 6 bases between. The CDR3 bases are TGCGCCAGCAGCTTGGCAGGGCCTAATGAAAAACTGTTTTTT. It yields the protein CASSLAGPNEKLFF.

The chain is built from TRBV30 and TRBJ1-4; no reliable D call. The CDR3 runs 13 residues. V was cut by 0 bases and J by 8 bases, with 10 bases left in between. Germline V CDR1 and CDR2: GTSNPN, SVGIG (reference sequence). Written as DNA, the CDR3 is TGTGCCTGGAGTGTTGGGAGATCCGAAAAACTGTTTTTT. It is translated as CAWSVGRSEKLFF. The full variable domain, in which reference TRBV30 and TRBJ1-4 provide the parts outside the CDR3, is SQTIHQWPATLVQPVGSPLSLECTVEGTSNPNLYWYRQAAGRGLQLLFYSVGIGQISSEVPQNLSASRPQDRQFILSSKKLLLSDSGFYLCAWSVGRSEKLFFGSGTQLSVL.

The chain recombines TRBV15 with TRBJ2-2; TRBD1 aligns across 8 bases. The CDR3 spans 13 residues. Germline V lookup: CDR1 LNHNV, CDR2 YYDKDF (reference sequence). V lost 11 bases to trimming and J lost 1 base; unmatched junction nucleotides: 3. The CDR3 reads CAVQGGNTGELFF. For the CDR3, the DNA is TGTGCCGTACAGGGGGGGAACACCGGGGAGCTGTTTTTT.

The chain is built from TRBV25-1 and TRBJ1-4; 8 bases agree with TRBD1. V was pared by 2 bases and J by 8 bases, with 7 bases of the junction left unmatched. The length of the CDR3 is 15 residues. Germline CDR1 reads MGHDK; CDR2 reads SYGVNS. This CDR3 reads CASSEIGQGGEKLFF. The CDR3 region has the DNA TGTGCCAGCAGTGAAATCGGACAGGGTGGCGAAAAACTGTTTTTT. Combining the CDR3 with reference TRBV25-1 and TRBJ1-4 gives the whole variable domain EADIYQTPRYLVIGTGKKITLECSQTMGHDKMYWYQQDPGMELHLIHYSYGVNSTEKGDLSSESTVSRIRTEHFPLTLESARPSHTSQYLCASSEIGQGGEKLFFGSGTQLSVL.

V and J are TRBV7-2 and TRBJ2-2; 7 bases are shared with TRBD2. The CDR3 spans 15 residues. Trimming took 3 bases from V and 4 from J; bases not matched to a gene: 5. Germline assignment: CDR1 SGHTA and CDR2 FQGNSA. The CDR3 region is CASSLRLAGTGELFF. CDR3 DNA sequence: TGTGCCAGCAGCTTGCGACTAGCCGGCACCGGGGAGCTGTTTTTT.

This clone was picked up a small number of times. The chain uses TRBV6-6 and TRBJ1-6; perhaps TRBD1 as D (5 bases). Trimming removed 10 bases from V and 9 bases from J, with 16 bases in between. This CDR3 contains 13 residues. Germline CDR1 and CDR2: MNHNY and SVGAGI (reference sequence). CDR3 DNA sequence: TGTGCCACAGACCCAACCCAGGGTTCACCCCTCCACTTT. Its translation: CATDPTQGSPLHF.

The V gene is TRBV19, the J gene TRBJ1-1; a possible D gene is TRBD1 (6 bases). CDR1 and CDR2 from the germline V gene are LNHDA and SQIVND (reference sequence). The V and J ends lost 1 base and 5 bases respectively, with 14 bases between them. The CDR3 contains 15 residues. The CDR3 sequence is CASSIARGATTEAFF. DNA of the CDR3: TGTGCCAGTAGTATAGCACGGGGGGCGACTACTGAAGCTTTCTTT.

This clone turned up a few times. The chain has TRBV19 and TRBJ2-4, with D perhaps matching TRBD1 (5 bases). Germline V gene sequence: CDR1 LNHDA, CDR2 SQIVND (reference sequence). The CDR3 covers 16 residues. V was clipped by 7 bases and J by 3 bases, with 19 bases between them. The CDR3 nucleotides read TGTGCCAGTAAGAGCCTCACGGACATAAGCAAAAACATTCAGTACTTC. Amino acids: CASKSLTDISKNIQYF.

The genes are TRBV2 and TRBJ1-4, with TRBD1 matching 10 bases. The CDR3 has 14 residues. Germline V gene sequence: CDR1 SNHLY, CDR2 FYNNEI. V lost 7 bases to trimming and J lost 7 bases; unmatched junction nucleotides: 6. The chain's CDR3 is CASKPGQGVEKLFF. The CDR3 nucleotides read TGTGCCAGCAAACCCGGACAGGGGGTTGAAAAACTGTTTTTT.

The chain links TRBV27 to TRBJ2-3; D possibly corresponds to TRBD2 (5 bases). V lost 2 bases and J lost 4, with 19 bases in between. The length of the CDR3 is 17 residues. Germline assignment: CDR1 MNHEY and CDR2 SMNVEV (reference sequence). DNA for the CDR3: TGTGCCAGCAGTTTAAGGCCCCTCTTGGCGGGCCCAGATACGCAGTATTTT. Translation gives CASSLRPLLAGPDTQYF.

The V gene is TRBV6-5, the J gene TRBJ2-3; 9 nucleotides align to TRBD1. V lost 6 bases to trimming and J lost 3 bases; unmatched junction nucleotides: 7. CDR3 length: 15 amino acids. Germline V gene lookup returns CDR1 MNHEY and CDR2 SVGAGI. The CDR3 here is CASSTGTGMTDTQYF. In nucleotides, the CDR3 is TGTGCCAGCAGCACCGGGACAGGGATGACAGATACGCAGTATTTT.

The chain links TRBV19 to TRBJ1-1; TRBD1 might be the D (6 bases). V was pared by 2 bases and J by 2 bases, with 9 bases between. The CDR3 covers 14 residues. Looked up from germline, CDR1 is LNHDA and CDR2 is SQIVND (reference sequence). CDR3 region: CASSIQGSNTEAFF. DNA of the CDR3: TGTGCCAGTAGTATACAGGGGAGTAACACTGAAGCTTTCTTT.

This chain's CDR3 is CAWSVSPGGTDTQYF. The DNA for the CDR3 is TGTGCCTGGAGTGTATCGCCAGGGGGCACAGATACGCAGTATTTT. This rearrangement joins TRBV30 to TRBJ2-3, with D possibly being TRBD1 (6 bases). This CDR3 is 15 amino acids long. V lost 0 bases, J lost 1 base, and 11 bases lay in between. Germline V CDR1 and CDR2: GTSNPN, SVGIG (reference sequence). Using reference TRBV30 and TRBJ2-3 for the parts outside the CDR3, the full variable domain is SQTIHQWPATLVQPVGSPLSLECTVEGTSNPNLYWYRQAAGRGLQLLFYSVGIGQISSEVPQNLSASRPQDRQFILSSKKLLLSDSGFYLCAWSVSPGGTDTQYFGPGTRLTVL.

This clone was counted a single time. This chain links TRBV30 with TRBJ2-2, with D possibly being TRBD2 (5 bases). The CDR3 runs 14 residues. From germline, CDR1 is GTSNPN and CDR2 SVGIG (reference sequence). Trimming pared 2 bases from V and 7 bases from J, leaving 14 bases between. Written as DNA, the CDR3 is TGTGCCTGGAGTTGGTCCCCCGGGAACGGGGAGCTGTTTTTT. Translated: CAWSWSPGNGELFF.

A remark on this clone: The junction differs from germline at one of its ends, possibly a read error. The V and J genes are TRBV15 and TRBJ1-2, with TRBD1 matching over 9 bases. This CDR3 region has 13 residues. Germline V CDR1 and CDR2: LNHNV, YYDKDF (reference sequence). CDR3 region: CATTQGSRDRVNF. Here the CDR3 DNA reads TGTGCCACCACCCAGGGGTCCCGGGACAGGGTGAATTTC.

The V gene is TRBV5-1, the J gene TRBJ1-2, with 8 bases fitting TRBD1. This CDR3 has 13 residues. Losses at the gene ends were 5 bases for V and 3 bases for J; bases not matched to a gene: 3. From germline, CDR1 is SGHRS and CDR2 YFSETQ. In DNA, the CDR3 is TGCGCCAGCAGACCGACAGGGGACTATGGCTACACCTTC. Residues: CASRPTGDYGYTF.

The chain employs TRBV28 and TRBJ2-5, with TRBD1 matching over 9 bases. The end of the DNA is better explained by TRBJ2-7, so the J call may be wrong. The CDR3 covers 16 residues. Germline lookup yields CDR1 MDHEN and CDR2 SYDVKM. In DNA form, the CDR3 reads TGTGCCAGCAGCCCCTTTTCGTTGGGGACAGGGTTCGAGCAGTACTTC. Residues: CASSPFSLGTGFEQYF.

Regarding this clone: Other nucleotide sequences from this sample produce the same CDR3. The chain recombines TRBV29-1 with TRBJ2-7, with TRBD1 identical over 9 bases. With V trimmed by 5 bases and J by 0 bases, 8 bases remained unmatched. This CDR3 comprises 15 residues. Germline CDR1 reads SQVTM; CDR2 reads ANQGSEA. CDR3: CSVNVGTGPSYEQYF. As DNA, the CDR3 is TGCAGCGTTAATGTTGGGACAGGGCCCTCCTACGAGCAGTACTTC.

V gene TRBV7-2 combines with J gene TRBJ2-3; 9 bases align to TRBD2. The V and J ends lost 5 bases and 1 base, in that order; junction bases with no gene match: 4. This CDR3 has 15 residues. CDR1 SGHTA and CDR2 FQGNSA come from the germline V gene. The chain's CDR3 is CASSPQRGGTDTQYF. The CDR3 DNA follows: TGTGCCAGCAGCCCTCAGCGGGGGGGCACAGATACGCAGTATTTT. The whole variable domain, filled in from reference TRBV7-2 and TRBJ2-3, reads GAGVSQSPSNKVTEKGKDVELRCDPISGHTALYWYRQSLGQGLEFLIYFQGNSAPDKSGLPSDRFSAERTGGSVSTLTIQRTQQEDSAVYLCASSPQRGGTDTQYFGPGTRLTVL.

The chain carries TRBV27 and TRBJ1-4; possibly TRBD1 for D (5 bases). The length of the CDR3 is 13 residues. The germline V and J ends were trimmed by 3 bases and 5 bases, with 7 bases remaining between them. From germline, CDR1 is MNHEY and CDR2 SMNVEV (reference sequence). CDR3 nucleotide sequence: TGTGCCAGCAGTTTGGGGCCCAATGAAAAACTGTTTTTT. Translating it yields CASSLGPNEKLFF.

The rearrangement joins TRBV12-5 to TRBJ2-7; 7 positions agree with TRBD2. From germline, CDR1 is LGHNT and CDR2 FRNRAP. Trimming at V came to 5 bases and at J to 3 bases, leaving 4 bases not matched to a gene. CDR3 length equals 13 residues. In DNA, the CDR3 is TGTGCTAGTGGTCGTTGGGGGGGCTACGAGCAGTACTTC. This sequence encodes CASGRWGGYEQYF.

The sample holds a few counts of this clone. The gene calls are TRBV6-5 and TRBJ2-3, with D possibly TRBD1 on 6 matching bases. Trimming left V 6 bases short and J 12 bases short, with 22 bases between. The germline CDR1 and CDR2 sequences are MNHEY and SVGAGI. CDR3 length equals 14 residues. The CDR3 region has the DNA TGTGCCAGCAGAGTAGGGACAAGGGGCCAGAAACAGTATTTT. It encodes CASRVGTRGQKQYF.

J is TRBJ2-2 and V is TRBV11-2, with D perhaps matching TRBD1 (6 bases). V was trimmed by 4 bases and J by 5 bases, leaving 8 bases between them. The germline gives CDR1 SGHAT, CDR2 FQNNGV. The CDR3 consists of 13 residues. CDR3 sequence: CASSSQGTGELFF. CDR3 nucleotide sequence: TGTGCCAGCAGCTCACAGGGTACCGGGGAGCTGTTTTTT.

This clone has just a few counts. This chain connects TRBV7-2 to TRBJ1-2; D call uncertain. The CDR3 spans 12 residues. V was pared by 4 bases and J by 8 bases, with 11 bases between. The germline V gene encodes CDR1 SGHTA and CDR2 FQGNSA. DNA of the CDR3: TGTGCCAGCAGCTCCCGGGGTTTCGGCTACACCTTC. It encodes CASSSRGFGYTF.

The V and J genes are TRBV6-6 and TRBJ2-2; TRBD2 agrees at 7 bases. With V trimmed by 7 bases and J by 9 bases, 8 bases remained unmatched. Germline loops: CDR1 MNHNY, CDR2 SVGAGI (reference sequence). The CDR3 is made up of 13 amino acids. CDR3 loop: CASTLGGYRELFF. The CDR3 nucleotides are TGTGCCAGCACCCTCGGGGGGTACCGGGAGCTGTTTTTT.

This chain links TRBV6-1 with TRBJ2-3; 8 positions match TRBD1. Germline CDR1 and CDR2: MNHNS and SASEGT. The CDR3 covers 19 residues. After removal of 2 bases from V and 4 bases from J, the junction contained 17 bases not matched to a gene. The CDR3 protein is CASSESIWDRPLGSDTQYF. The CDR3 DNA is TGTGCCAGCAGTGAATCAATATGGGACAGGCCCCTAGGGTCAGATACGCAGTATTTT.